This passage covers 22 T cell receptor beta chains from one sample sequenced in a study of CD8+CD57+ T cells in acquired aplastic anemia. CDR3 and TCR beta VDJ profiling relied on a genomic DNA template. One entry per CDR3 protein results from TCRdb running MiXCR on the reads. In the table there are some 82,000 distinct CDR3 sequences, over 35% of which are singletons. Source material: sorted CD4+, CD8+, or CD8+CD57+ T cells (not recorded which) from PBMCs. These receptors came from a human donor in good health, serving as a control.

This chain joins TRBV25-1 and TRBJ1-1; no definite D call. The CDR3 runs 13 residues. The germline V gene encodes CDR1 MGHDK and CDR2 SYGVNS. The germline V and J ends were trimmed by 5 bases and 5 bases, with 12 bases remaining between them. The CDR3 sequence: CASSYQTSTEAFF. The CDR3 region has the DNA TGTGCCAGCAGTTATCAGACCTCAACTGAAGCTTTCTTT. Full variable domain (missing parts from reference TRBV25-1 and TRBJ1-1): EADIYQTPRYLVIGTGKKITLECSQTMGHDKMYWYQQDPGMELHLIHYSYGVNSTEKGDLSSESTVSRIRTEHFPLTLESARPSHTSQYLCASSYQTSTEAFFGQGTRLTVV.

In its sample, this clonotype was seen a few times. This rearrangement joins TRBV2 to TRBJ1-6; D is ambiguous. V shed 2 bases and J shed 11 bases, with 10 bases lying between them. The CDR3 has 13 residues. CDR1 SNHLY and CDR2 FYNNEI come from the germline V gene. The CDR3 reads CASSEWVRTPLHF. The CDR3 DNA is TGTGCCAGCAGTGAATGGGTTCGGACACCCCTCCACTTT.

The rearrangement uses TRBV9 and TRBJ1-5; no firm D call. Looked up from germline, CDR1 is SGDLS and CDR2 is YYNGEE. Trimming removed 0 bases from V and 0 bases from J, with 7 bases in between. The CDR3 has 15 amino acids. This CDR3 is CASSVGWDSNQPQHF. The DNA of the CDR3 is TGTGCCAGCAGCGTAGGCTGGGATAGCAATCAGCCCCAGCATTTT.

As to this clonotype: One base away lies a much larger clone, so this may be a sequencing read error. The V gene is TRBV6-1, the J gene TRBJ1-2, with D maybe TRBD1 (6 bases). Germline V lookup: CDR1 MNHNS, CDR2 SASEGT. CDR3 length equals 14 residues. Trimming cost V 4 bases and J 5 bases, with 14 bases left between them. CDR3 protein: CASSAAQGPYGYTF. CDR3 nucleotides: TGTGCCAGCAGTGCGGCCCAGGGGCCTTATGGCTACACCTTC.

This clonotype turned up a few times. This chain connects TRBV15 to TRBJ1-3; unclear D gene. V lost 1 base to trimming and J lost 9 bases, with 10 bases between them. Looked up from germline, CDR1 is LNHNV and CDR2 is YYDKDF (reference sequence). The CDR3 is 13 amino acids. CDR3 region: CATSRGQEGTIYF. In DNA form, the CDR3 reads TGTGCCACCAGCAGAGGACAAGAGGGCACCATATATTTT.

The rearrangement joins TRBV7-3 to TRBJ2-5; 7 bases map to TRBD1. V was clipped by 5 bases and J by 4 bases; unmatched bases: 10. The CDR3 is 15 residues long. Germline assignment: CDR1 SGHTA and CDR2 FQGTGA. CDR3 in DNA: TGTGCCAGCAGCCCACAGGGGACCTGGGGAGAGACCCAGTACTTC. It codes for CASSPQGTWGETQYF.

V usage is TRBV25-1 and J usage is TRBJ1-6; D may be TRBD1 (5 bases). The germline V gene encodes CDR1 MGHDK and CDR2 SYGVNS. CDR3 length: 15 residues. V dropped 5 bases and J dropped 8 bases, with 16 bases sitting between them. The CDR3: CASSSAEGRDSPLHF. DNA of the CDR3: TGTGCCAGCAGTTCGGCGGAGGGCAGGGATTCACCCCTCCACTTT.

Details on this clonotype: Just one base apart from a much larger clone, this may be a read error. The chain is built from TRBV11-1 and TRBJ2-1; the D is unclear. The CDR3 sequence is 14 residues long. V gave up 2 bases and J gave up 0 bases, with 5 bases separating them. Germline loops: CDR1 SGHAT, CDR2 FQDESV (reference sequence). The CDR3 DNA follows: TGTGCCAGCAGCTTACGAGGCTCCTACAATGAGCAGTTCTTC. As protein: CASSLRGSYNEQFF.

This clonotype appeared many times. This chain connects TRBV7-8 to TRBJ2-7; D unresolved. This CDR3 has 12 amino acids. Germline values: CDR1 SGHVS, CDR2 FQNEAQ. V gave up 10 bases and J gave up 4 bases, with 14 bases separating them. The chain's CDR3 is CAIEMGNYEQYF. DNA for the CDR3: TGTGCCATAGAGATGGGGAATTACGAGCAGTACTTC.

The chain uses TRBV7-8 and TRBJ2-1; a possible D gene is TRBD2 (6 bases). Trimming cost V 3 bases and J 6 bases, with 15 bases left between them. This CDR3 region has 15 residues. CDR1 SGHVS and CDR2 FQNEAQ come from the germline V gene. The CDR3 DNA follows: TGTGCCAGCAGCTTGGACGGGGGTGGGGTCAATGAGCAGTTCTTC. Translation gives CASSLDGGGVNEQFF.

This clonotype showed up just a few times. A read error may be the cause here, since a much bigger clone is one base away. J is TRBJ1-2 and V is TRBV24-1, with TRBD1 matching 7 bases. The CDR3 contains 15 residues. The germline CDR1 and CDR2 sequences are KGHDR and SFDVKD. The CDR3 is CATNDTGQNGGDYTF. CDR3 bases: TGTGCCACCAATGATACGGGACAGAATGGGGGTGACTACACCTTC.

A remark on this clonotype: The junction shows a germline mismatch at one end, possibly a read error. The chain couples TRBV15 to TRBJ2-5; 13 bases align to TRBD2. The tail of the sequence fits TRBJ2-1 better, so the J call may be wrong. The CDR3 contains 14 residues. Germline assignment: CDR1 LNHNV and CDR2 YYDKDF (reference sequence). CDR3 bases: TGTGCCAGCAGCCAACTAGCGGGGGGGAATGAGCAGTTCTTC. Translating gives CASSQLAGGNEQFF.

V is TRBV4-3 and J is TRBJ2-1; 8 nucleotides agree with TRBD2. Unmatched junction bases numbered 6, after V lost 0 bases and J lost 5 bases. CDR1 is LGHNA and CDR2 is YSLEER in the germline V gene. The CDR3 has 16 amino acids. Here the CDR3 DNA reads TGCGCCAGCAGCCAAGAGTCAGCGGGGGAGCACAATGAGCAGTTCTTC. This gives the protein CASSQESAGEHNEQFF.

This chain joins TRBV9 and TRBJ1-6, with 10 bases identical to TRBD1. CDR1 is SGDLS, CDR2 YYNGEE, per germline. CDR3 length: 15 amino acids. Losses at the gene ends were 3 bases for V and 9 bases for J; bases not matched to a gene: 6. The CDR3 DNA reads as TGTGCCAGCAGCGAGGGTGGACAGGGGGGTTCACCCCTCCACTTT. Translation: CASSEGGQGGSPLHF.

This clonotype was picked up a small number of times. V gene TRBV12-3 or TRBV12-4 combines with J gene TRBJ1-4; D not resolved. Trimming took 3 bases from V and 7 from J, leaving 12 bases between them. This CDR3 comprises 14 residues. CDR3 region: CASSFVGSGEKLFF. The CDR3 bases are TGTGCCAGCAGTTTCGTAGGGTCGGGTGAAAAACTGTTTTTT.

In the case of this clonotype: A read error may explain this, as a much larger clone is one base away. This chain links TRBV10-3 with TRBJ1-2; unclear D gene. The CDR3 runs to 11 residues. V lost 3 bases to trimming and J lost 3 bases, with 2 bases between them. Germline values: CDR1 ENHRY, CDR2 SYGVKD. CDR3 protein: CAISEDYGYTF. CDR3 DNA: TGTGCCATCAGTGAAGACTATGGCTACACCTTC.

Points on this clonotype: This may stem from a read error, because a much larger clone lies one nucleotide away. Lacking the conserved final phenylalanine or tryptophan, this CDR3 likely reflects a read error. The gene calls are TRBV7-4 and TRBJ2-4, with 13 bases fitting TRBD2. The CDR3 spans 18 residues. Germline V gene sequence: CDR1 SGHVT, CDR2 SQSDAQ. V trimming: 1 base; J trimming: 1 base; junction bases outside the gene matches: 4. This CDR3 is CASSLVLAGGPAKNIQYL. The DNA for the CDR3 is TGTGCCAGCAGCTTAGTACTAGCGGGAGGGCCTGCCAAAAACATTCAGTACCTC.

The V call is TRBV25-1, the J call TRBJ1-2; D is perhaps TRBD1 (5 bases). With 4 bases removed from V and 2 bases from J, the gap between germline ends came to 14 bases. The CDR3 spans 15 residues. The V gene's germline CDR1 is MGHDK and CDR2 SYGVNS. In DNA, the CDR3 is TGTGCCAGCAGTGTACCCTCGCAGGGAAACTATGGCTACACCTTC. This gives the protein CASSVPSQGNYGYTF.

This clonotype appeared a few times. A much more abundant neighbour one base away suggests this may be a read error. This CDR3 reads CARNLGGGTDTQYF. CDR3 coding DNA: TGTGCCCGCAATTTGGGCGGGGGAACGGATACGCAGTATTTT. This chain joins TRBV9 and TRBJ2-3; 7 bases align to TRBD2. Germline loops: CDR1 SGDLS, CDR2 YYNGEE. The CDR3 consists of 14 residues. V trimming: 10 bases; J trimming: 6 bases; junction bases outside the gene matches: 14.

Turning to this clonotype: It may be a read error: a sequence one base away is much more abundant. This chain uses TRBV7-4 with TRBJ2-1; the match to TRBD2 covers 8 bases. The CDR3 covers 15 residues. The germline V gene has CDR1 SGHVT and CDR2 SQSDAQ. V dropped 3 bases and J dropped 8; count of bases not matched to a gene: 9. CDR3 loop: CASSFSQREYDEQFF. CDR3 nucleotides: TGTGCCAGCAGCTTCTCCCAGCGGGAGTACGATGAGCAGTTCTTC.

At least ten counts were recorded for this clonotype. The chain recombines TRBV24-1 with TRBJ1-1; D call uncertain. There are 13 residues in the CDR3. V lost 7 bases and J 4 bases, leaving 12 bases between the germline ends. Looked up from germline, CDR1 is KGHDR and CDR2 is SFDVKD. The CDR3 DNA follows: TGTGCCACCAGGACGGGTTCGGGCACTGAAGCTTTCTTT. Translating gives CATRTGSGTEAFF.

This clonotype was seen only a few times. V is TRBV29-1 and J is TRBJ1-4; D is undetermined. CDR1 is SQVTM, CDR2 ANQGSEA, per germline. The CDR3 runs 15 residues. The V end was cut by 5 bases, the J end by 5 bases, with 18 bases between. The CDR3 reads CSVPATGSVNEKLFF. The DNA of the CDR3 is TGCAGCGTTCCCGCCACGGGGAGCGTCAATGAAAAACTGTTTTTT. The whole variable domain, remainder taken from reference TRBV29-1 and TRBJ1-4, is SAVISQKPSRDICQRGTSLTIQCQVDSQVTMMFWYRQQPGQSLTLIATANQGSEATYESGFVIDKFPISRPNLTFSTLTVSNMSPEDSSIYLCSVPATGSVNEKLFFGSGTQLSVL.